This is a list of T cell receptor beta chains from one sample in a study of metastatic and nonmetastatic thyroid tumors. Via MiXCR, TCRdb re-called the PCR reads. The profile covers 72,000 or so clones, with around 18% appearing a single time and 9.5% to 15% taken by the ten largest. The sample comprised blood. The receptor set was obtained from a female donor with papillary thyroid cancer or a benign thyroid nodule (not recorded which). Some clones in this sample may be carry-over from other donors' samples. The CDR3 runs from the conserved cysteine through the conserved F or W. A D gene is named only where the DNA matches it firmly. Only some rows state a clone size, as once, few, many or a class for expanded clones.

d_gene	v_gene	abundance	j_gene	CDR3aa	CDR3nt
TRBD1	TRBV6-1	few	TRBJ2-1	CASSELRTGRANEQFF	TGTGCCAGCAGTGAACTAAGGACAGGTAGGGCCAATGAGCAGTTCTTC
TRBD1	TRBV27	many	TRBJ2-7	CASSLSRGRDYEQYF	TGTGCCAGCAGTTTATCCAGGGGGCGCGATTACGAGCAGTACTTC
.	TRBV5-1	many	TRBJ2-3	CASSLTLVTDTQYF	TGCGCCAGCAGCTTGACCCTAGTCACAGATACGCAGTATTTT
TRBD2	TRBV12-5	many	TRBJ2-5	CASGPAGGDGPQYF	TGTGCTAGTGGCCCGGCGGGGGGCGATGGGCCCCAGTACTTC
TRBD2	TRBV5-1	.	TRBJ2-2	CASKTSGTTGELFF	TGCGCCAGCAAGACTAGCGGGACGACCGGGGAGCTGTTTTTT
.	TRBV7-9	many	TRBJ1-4	CASSSGTTGEKLFF	TGTGCCAGCAGCTCCGGGACCACAGGCGAAAAACTGTTTTTT
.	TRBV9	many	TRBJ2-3	CASSVGVIAAGNTQYF	TGTGCCAGCAGCGTAGGTGTTATAGCGGCCGGGAATACGCAGTATTTT
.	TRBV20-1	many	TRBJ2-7	CSARDRLRNSYEQYF	TGCAGTGCTAGAGATAGACTCCGAAACTCCTACGAGCAGTACTTC
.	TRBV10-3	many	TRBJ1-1	CAIKGPTDTEAFF	TGTGCCATCAAAGGGCCAACCGACACTGAAGCTTTCTTT
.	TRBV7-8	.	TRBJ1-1	CASSFMGRMNTEAFF	TGTGCCAGCAGCTTCATGGGCCGCATGAACACTGAAGCTTTCTTT
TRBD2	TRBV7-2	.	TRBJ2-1	CASSATGTSGSDSYNEQFF	TGTGCCAGCAGCGCTACCGGGACTAGCGGGAGTGATTCCTACAATGAGCAGTTCTTC
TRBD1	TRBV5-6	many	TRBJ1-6	CASSLESGGGGSPLHF	TGTGCCAGCAGCTTGGAGTCAGGGGGAGGTGGTTCACCCCTCCACTTT
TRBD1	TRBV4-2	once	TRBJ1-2	CASSRDRAEGYTF	TGTGCCAGCAGCCGGGACAGGGCGGAGGGCTACACCTTC
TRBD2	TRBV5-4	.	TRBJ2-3	CASSSIAGVGTDTQYF	TGTGCCAGCAGCTCAATAGCGGGAGTGGGCACAGATACGCAGTATTTT
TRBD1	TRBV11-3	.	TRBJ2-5	CASSLGLSGGRETQYF	TGTGCCAGCAGCTTAGGACTGTCAGGGGGAAGAGAGACCCAGTACTTC
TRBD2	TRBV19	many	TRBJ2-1	CASTLGLAGLNEQFF	TGTGCCAGTACCCTGGGACTAGCGGGTCTCAATGAGCAGTTCTTC
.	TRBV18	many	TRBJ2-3	CASSPGNEDTQYF	TGTGCCAGCTCACCAGGTAATGAAGATACGCAGTATTTT
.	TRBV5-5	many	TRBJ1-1	CASSLAGDGVTEAFF	TGTGCCAGCAGCTTGGCAGGGGATGGGGTGACTGAAGCTTTCTTT
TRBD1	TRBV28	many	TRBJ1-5	CASSTDRANQPQHF	TGTGCCAGCAGCACTGACAGGGCCAATCAGCCCCAGCATTTT
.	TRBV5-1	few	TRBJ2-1	CASSLGVVGGGNEQFF	TGCGCCAGCAGCTTGGGCGTGGTGGGGGGTGGTAATGAGCAGTTCTTC
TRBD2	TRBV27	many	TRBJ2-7	CASSLGGSSYEQYF	TGTGCCAGCAGTCTCGGGGGGTCATCATACGAGCAGTACTTC
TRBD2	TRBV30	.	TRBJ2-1	CAWTRPGLAGGPTNEQFF	TGTGCCTGGACGAGGCCGGGACTAGCGGGAGGACCCACCAATGAGCAGTTCTTC
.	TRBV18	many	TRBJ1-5	CASSPPSGDPSGPQHF	TGTGCCAGCTCACCACCCTCAGGGGACCCATCCGGGCCCCAGCATTTT
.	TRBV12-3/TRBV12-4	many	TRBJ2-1	CASSSAFSGGGNEQFF	TGTGCCAGCAGTTCCGCGTTTAGCGGAGGAGGCAATGAGCAGTTCTTC
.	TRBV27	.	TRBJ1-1	CASSLSRGTEAFF	TGTGCCAGCAGTTTATCGCGGGGAACTGAAGCTTTCTTT
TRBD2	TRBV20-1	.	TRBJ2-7	CSAKLPGLLNYEQYF	TGCAGTGCTAAACTACCGGGACTACTAAACTACGAGCAGTACTTC
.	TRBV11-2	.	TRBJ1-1	CASSITQWVLNTEAFF	TGTGCCAGCAGCATCACCCAGTGGGTACTGAACACTGAAGCTTTCTTT
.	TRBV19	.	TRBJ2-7	CASSTGLALGNEQYF	TGTGCCAGTAGTACCGGGTTGGCCTTGGGGAACGAGCAGTACTTC
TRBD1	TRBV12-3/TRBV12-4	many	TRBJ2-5	CASSPRTGGQETQYF	TGTGCCAGCAGTCCCCGGACAGGGGGCCAAGAGACCCAGTACTTC
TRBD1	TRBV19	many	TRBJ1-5	CASSSPGGNQPQHF	TGTGCCAGTAGTAGCCCAGGGGGGAATCAGCCCCAGCATTTT
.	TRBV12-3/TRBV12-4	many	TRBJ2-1	CASSLGLYTYNEQFF	TGTGCCAGCAGTTTAGGGTTATATACCTACAATGAGCAGTTCTTC
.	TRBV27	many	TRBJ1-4	CASSLSHSPTNEKLFF	TGTGCCAGCAGTTTATCTCATTCACCAACTAATGAAAAACTGTTTTTT
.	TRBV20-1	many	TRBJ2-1	CSAEGDSLSYNEQFF	TGCAGTGCTGAAGGGGACTCCCTCTCCTACAATGAGCAGTTCTTC
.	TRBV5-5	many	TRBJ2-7	CASSRTAKSYEQYF	TGTGCCAGCAGCCGGACGGCCAAGTCCTACGAGCAGTACTTC
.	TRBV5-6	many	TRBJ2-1	CASSLRWGDEQFF	TGTGCCAGCAGCCTACGCTGGGGCGATGAGCAGTTCTTC
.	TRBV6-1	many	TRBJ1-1	CASSLMNTEAFF	TGTGCCAGCAGTTTAATGAACACTGAAGCTTTCTTT
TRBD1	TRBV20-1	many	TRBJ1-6	CSARAMDRDIYNSPLHF	TGCAGTGCTAGAGCGATGGACAGGGATATATATAATTCACCCCTCCACTTT
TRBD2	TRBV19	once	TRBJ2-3	CASRVTSGRSGSADTQYF	TGTGCCAGTAGAGTTACTAGCGGGAGGAGTGGTAGTGCAGATACGCAGTATTTT
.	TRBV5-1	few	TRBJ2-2	CASSLVGSVDNNTGELFF	TGCGCCAGCAGCTTGGTTGGTAGCGTGGATAATAACACCGGGGAGCTGTTTTTT